A selection of T cell receptor beta chains follows, all from one sample in a study of cytomegalovirus exposure and HLA in healthy donors. Some clones are missing from TCRdb's copy, which holds only in-frame ones; the method was immunoSEQ multiplex PCR. The table lists about 57,000 clones, more than 70% of them singletons. The sequenced material came from PBMCs. Receptors were obtained from a man aged 25-45 years in good health and CMV-seropositive. Both conserved end residues are part of each CDR3. The order of the fields is clone size, V gene, D gene, J gene, CDR3 DNA, CDR3 protein. The D gene is left open where the match is weak. Part of the rows lack a size; the others show once, few, many or a class for expanded clones.

size: NA; V: TRBV27; D: NA; J: TRBJ1-6; DNA: TGTGCCAGCAGTTTAGAATACAGATTAAGCTCCTATAATTCACCCCTCCACTTT; CDR3: CASSLEYRLSSYNSPLHF
size: NA; V: TRBV19; D: NA; J: TRBJ1-2; DNA: TGTGCCAGTAGTATGGGTAAGGGGCTTATCGGCTACACCTTC; CDR3: CASSMGKGLIGYTF
size: NA; V: TRBV6-4; D: TRBD2; J: TRBJ2-2; DNA: TGTGCCAGCAGTGGGACTAGCACCGGGGAGCTGTTTTTT; CDR3: CASSGTSTGELFF
size: NA; V: TRBV6-1; D: TRBD1; J: TRBJ1-3; DNA: TGTGCCAGCACTAGACAGGGGGCAGGCAACACCATATATTTT; CDR3: CASTRQGAGNTIYF
size: once; V: TRBV2; D: TRBD2; J: TRBJ2-3; DNA: TGTGCCAGCAGGCGGACCCAACTAGCGGGGACTAGCACAGATACGCAGTATTTT; CDR3: CASRRTQLAGTSTDTQYF
size: NA; V: TRBV5-1; D: TRBD1; J: TRBJ1-5; DNA: TGCGCCAGCAGCGACGGACAGGGTCTGCAGCCCCAGCATTTT; CDR3: CASSDGQGLQPQHF
size: NA; V: TRBV5-1; D: TRBD2; J: TRBJ2-4; DNA: TGCGCCAGCAGCTTGATGGGAGGGGAGGACATTCAGTACTTC; CDR3: CASSLMGGEDIQYF
size: NA; V: TRBV4-1; D: NA; J: TRBJ2-7; DNA: TGCGCCAGCAGCCCCCCCTCGCACGAGCAGTACTTC; CDR3: CASSPPSHEQYF
size: few; V: TRBV10-3; D: NA; J: TRBJ1-5; DNA: TGTGCCATCAGTGTGGGGCTGGATCAGCCCCAGCATTTT; CDR3: CAISVGLDQPQHF
size: NA; V: TRBV4-3; D: NA; J: TRBJ1-2; DNA: TGCGCCAGCAGCCAATTCGGAGGAGGGTACGGCTACACCTTC; CDR3: CASSQFGGGYGYTF
size: few; V: TRBV5-6; D: NA; J: TRBJ1-4; DNA: TGTGCCAGCAGCTATGAAACTCGCGAAAAACTGTTTTTT; CDR3: CASSYETREKLFF
size: NA; V: TRBV4-1; D: NA; J: TRBJ1-4; DNA: TGCGCCAGCAGCCAACTAGGGGGTCCCGAAAAACTGTTTTTT; CDR3: CASSQLGGPEKLFF
size: NA; V: TRBV4-1; D: NA; J: TRBJ1-2; DNA: TGCGCCAGCAGCAAAGACCCGCGCCCCTATGGCTACACCTTC; CDR3: CASSKDPRPYGYTF
size: few; V: TRBV12-5; D: TRBD1; J: TRBJ2-1; DNA: TGTGCTAGTGGTTTGGCACAGGGGGCTTACTACAATGAGCAGTTCTTC; CDR3: CASGLAQGAYYNEQFF
size: NA; V: TRBV6-5; D: NA; J: TRBJ2-1; DNA: TGTGCCAGCGGGGAGTTAGCTGAGCAGTTCTTC; CDR3: CASGELAEQFF
size: NA; V: TRBV10-3; D: NA; J: TRBJ1-2; DNA: TGTGCCATCAGTGCTGGCAGGGGAGAGTATGGCTACACCTTC; CDR3: CAISAGRGEYGYTF
size: few; V: TRBV7-2; D: NA; J: TRBJ1-5; DNA: TGTGCCAGCAGCTCGCCCGTGGAGGGGTATCAGCCCCAGCATTTT; CDR3: CASSSPVEGYQPQHF
size: NA; V: TRBV19; D: TRBD1; J: TRBJ1-3; DNA: TGTGCCAGCCGGGACAGACACTCTTCAGGGGACACCATATATTTT; CDR3: CASRDRHSSGDTIYF
size: NA; V: TRBV6-5; D: TRBD1; J: TRBJ2-2; DNA: TGTGCCAGCAGTAGACAGGGGATATACACCGGGGAGCTGTTTTTT; CDR3: CASSRQGIYTGELFF
size: NA; V: TRBV7-2; D: TRBD1; J: TRBJ1-1; DNA: TGTGCCAGCAGCTTTGCATACAGGGGGAACACTGAAGCTTTCTTT; CDR3: CASSFAYRGNTEAFF
size: once; V: TRBV11-2; D: NA; J: TRBJ1-3; DNA: TGTGCCAGCAGCTTAAGCGCGGCTGGAAACACCATATATTTT; CDR3: CASSLSAAGNTIYF
size: once; V: TRBV11-2; D: NA; J: TRBJ2-7; DNA: TGTGCCAGCAGCCCCGAAGGGGCCGTCCCAACGTACGAGCAGTACTTC; CDR3: CASSPEGAVPTYEQYF
size: NA; V: TRBV7-2; D: NA; J: TRBJ2-5; DNA: TGTGCCAGCAGCTTAGCGCGAGGGGGGGTAGAGACCCAGTACTTC; CDR3: CASSLARGGVETQYF
size: NA; V: TRBV4-1; D: NA; J: TRBJ1-5; DNA: TGCGCCAGCAGCCATCAGGGTTTGAGTCAGCCCCAGCATTTT; CDR3: CASSHQGLSQPQHF
size: once; V: TRBV9; D: NA; J: TRBJ2-7; DNA: TGTGCCAGCAGCGCCAGTAGGCGGTCCGACTACCTATACGAGCAGTACTTC; CDR3: CASSASRRSDYLYEQYF
size: NA; V: TRBV28; D: NA; J: TRBJ1-2; DNA: TGTGCCAGCAGTACGACAGGCTTGGGCTACACCTTC; CDR3: CASSTTGLGYTF
size: NA; V: TRBV28; D: TRBD1; J: TRBJ1-1; DNA: TGTGCCAGCAGTTTCCGGACAGGGGCCCGCGGGGGGGCTTTCTTT; CDR3: CASSFRTGARGGAFF
size: NA; V: TRBV9; D: NA; J: TRBJ1-1; DNA: TGTGCCAGCAGCACCGGGACTTCACTAAACACTGAAGCTTTCTTT; CDR3: CASSTGTSLNTEAFF
size: NA; V: TRBV19; D: TRBD1; J: TRBJ1-5; DNA: TGTGCCACACGAAGGCCAGGGGGCGCGAATCAGCCCCAGCATTTT; CDR3: CATRRPGGANQPQHF
size: NA; V: TRBV28; D: NA; J: TRBJ1-5; DNA: TGTGCCAGCACTACTAGGTGGGGCAATCAGCCCCAGCATTTT; CDR3: CASTTRWGNQPQHF
size: few; V: TRBV2; D: TRBD1; J: TRBJ1-2; DNA: TGTGCCAGCAGTGAAAGGGACAGTAATGGCTACACCTTC; CDR3: CASSERDSNGYTF
size: NA; V: TRBV11-1; D: TRBD2; J: TRBJ2-1; DNA: TGTGCCAGCAGCGGTAGCGGGGGTCGCTCCTACAATGAGCAGTTCTTC; CDR3: CASSGSGGRSYNEQFF
size: NA; V: TRBV7-2; D: NA; J: TRBJ1-4; DNA: TGTGCCAGCAGCTCCTTAGGGGTTCTCTCTGAAAAACTGTTTTTT; CDR3: CASSSLGVLSEKLFF
size: NA; V: TRBV9; D: TRBD2; J: TRBJ2-1; DNA: TGTGCCAGCAGCCCGGGCGGGGGTGAGCAGTTCTTC; CDR3: CASSPGGGEQFF
size: NA; V: TRBV5-1; D: TRBD1; J: TRBJ2-7; DNA: TGCGCCAGCAGCTTCAGGCCGGGGACAGATTCCTACGAGCAGTACTTC; CDR3: CASSFRPGTDSYEQYF
size: few; V: TRBV28; D: NA; J: TRBJ2-1; DNA: TGTGCCAGCAGCCCTACTCGGTATGAGCAGTTCTTC; CDR3: CASSPTRYEQFF
size: NA; V: TRBV5-1; D: TRBD2; J: TRBJ2-7; DNA: TGCGCCAGCAGCTTGGGGACTAGCCCCACTGGGGAGCAGTACTTC; CDR3: CASSLGTSPTGEQYF
size: NA; V: TRBV5-6; D: NA; J: TRBJ1-1; DNA: TGTGCCAGCAGCTCGTACACGGCCATGAGGGCTTTCTTT; CDR3: CASSSYTAMRAFF
size: NA; V: TRBV18; D: NA; J: TRBJ2-5; DNA: TGTGCCAGCTCACTCGGCGACAGTTTAGAGACCCAGTACTTC; CDR3: CASSLGDSLETQYF
size: NA; V: TRBV6-1; D: NA; J: TRBJ1-1; DNA: TGTGCCAGCAGTGAATCGGGGTTCGGAGCTTTCTTT; CDR3: CASSESGFGAFF
size: NA; V: TRBV18; D: NA; J: TRBJ1-2; DNA: TGTGCCAGCTCACCACCCCTCGGGAACTATGGCTACACCTTC; CDR3: CASSPPLGNYGYTF
size: NA; V: TRBV28; D: NA; J: TRBJ1-1; DNA: TGTGCCAGCACTGAGATGAACACTGAAGCTTTCTTT; CDR3: CASTEMNTEAFF
size: medium-sized; V: TRBV6-6; D: NA; J: TRBJ2-1; DNA: TGTGCCACACGGTTCCCACCCCAAGCCGGTGACAATGAGCAGTTCTTC; CDR3: CATRFPPQAGDNEQFF
size: NA; V: TRBV7-2; D: NA; J: TRBJ1-1; DNA: TGTGCCAGCAGCCCGGGACTCCCGAACACTGAAGCTTTCTTT; CDR3: CASSPGLPNTEAFF
size: NA; V: TRBV30; D: NA; J: TRBJ1-2; DNA: TGTGCCTGGAGTGAGCCCCAAGGCGGGGCAACCGGCTATGGCTACACCTTC; CDR3: CAWSEPQGGATGYGYTF
size: once; V: TRBV11-2; D: NA; J: TRBJ1-2; DNA: TGTGCCAGCAGCCCAATCGCCGGGACACAGGGCGACTATGGCTACACCTTC; CDR3: CASSPIAGTQGDYGYTF
size: few; V: TRBV4-3; D: NA; J: TRBJ2-7; DNA: TGCGCCAGCAGCCAAGCCCGGGGAAACTACGAGCAGTACTTC; CDR3: CASSQARGNYEQYF
size: once; V: TRBV7-9; D: NA; J: TRBJ1-5; DNA: TGTGCCAGCAGCTTATATAAACAGGGCGGGAATCAGCCCCAGCATTTT; CDR3: CASSLYKQGGNQPQHF
size: NA; V: TRBV5-1; D: NA; J: TRBJ1-5; DNA: TGCGCCAGCAGGAGCGATAGCAATCAGCCCCAGCATTTT; CDR3: CASRSDSNQPQHF
size: NA; V: TRBV29-1; D: TRBD1; J: TRBJ2-5; DNA: TGCAGCGTTGCGAAGTGGGACAGGGGTGGTGAGACCCAGTACTTC; CDR3: CSVAKWDRGGETQYF
size: NA; V: TRBV28; D: TRBD2; J: TRBJ2-3; DNA: TGTGCCAGCAGTTCACTGAAGCGGGGCCTTACAGATACGCAGTATTTT; CDR3: CASSSLKRGLTDTQYF
size: once; V: TRBV4-1; D: TRBD2; J: TRBJ2-3; DNA: TGCGCCAGCAGCTCCCTGGGTAGCGGGGGGGCGACAGATACGCAGTATTTT; CDR3: CASSSLGSGGATDTQYF
size: once; V: TRBV6-5; D: TRBD1; J: TRBJ2-7; DNA: TGTGCCAGCAGCAGGGACAGACCTTCCTACGAGCAGTACTTC; CDR3: CASSRDRPSYEQYF
size: NA; V: TRBV15; D: NA; J: TRBJ1-5; DNA: TGTGCCACCAGCAGAGATTTTGGGGCCCGCCAGCCCCAGCATTTT; CDR3: CATSRDFGARQPQHF
size: NA; V: TRBV6-1; D: NA; J: TRBJ2-2; DNA: TGTGCCAGCAGTGAAATGCGTCGGAGCACCGGGGAGCTGTTTTTT; CDR3: CASSEMRRSTGELFF